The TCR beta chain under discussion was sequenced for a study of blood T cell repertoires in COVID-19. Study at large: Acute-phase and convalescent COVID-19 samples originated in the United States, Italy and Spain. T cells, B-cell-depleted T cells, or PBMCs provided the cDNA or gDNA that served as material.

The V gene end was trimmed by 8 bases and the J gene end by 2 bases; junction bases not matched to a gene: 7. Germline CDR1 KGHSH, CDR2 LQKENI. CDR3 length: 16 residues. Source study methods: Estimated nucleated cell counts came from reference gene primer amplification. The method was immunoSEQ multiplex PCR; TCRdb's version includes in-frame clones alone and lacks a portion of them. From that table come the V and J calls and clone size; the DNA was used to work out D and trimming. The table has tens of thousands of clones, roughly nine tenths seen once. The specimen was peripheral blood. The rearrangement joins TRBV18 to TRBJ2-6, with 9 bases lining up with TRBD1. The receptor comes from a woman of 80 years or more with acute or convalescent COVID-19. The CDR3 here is CASAGTGSTGANVLTF. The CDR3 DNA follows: TGTGCCAGCGCCGGGACAGGGTCTACTGGGGCCAACGTCCTGACTTTC.